The source of this T cell receptor beta chain is a study of blood T cells in healthy people across ages (dated by TCRdb to about 2015). As for the study more broadly: In model experiments, template switching captured roughly one uniquely barcoded TCR beta cDNA molecule for every two T cells. The study measured age-related changes in TCR beta repertoire diversity using deep sequencing normalized with unique cDNA molecular identifiers. The donors were split into four age groups: young (average 16 years), middle-aged (roughly 40), aged (about 62) and long-lived (approximately 80). To avoid experimental bias, donors of different ages were randomly spread across the sequencing lanes. For two donors (one aged 18 to 30 and one aged 80 or older), the study analyzed two additional independent replicas of 1 million unique cDNA reads from the same blood draw.

The protocol used for the library was 5' RACE. Instrument on record: Illumina HiSeq 2500. A second roughly 6 to 12 cycle PCR used a sample-barcoded 5' primer and a J-beta primer mix. Each TCR beta cDNA molecule received a unique molecular identifier from a template-switch 5' adaptor carrying 12 random nucleotides. At least 2.5 million CDR3-containing paired-end reads were obtained from each sample. All of the RNA was converted into first-strand cDNA using the Mint cDNA synthesis kit, with a TRBC-specific oligonucleotide serving as the primer. All cDNA was treated with uracil-DNA glycosylase and then went through a first 18-cycle PCR with the universal primers M1SS and BC2_uni_R. As for how the authors treated the data: For normalization, 1 million high-quality reads were randomly selected from each sample, with every read carrying a distinct molecular identifier. Instead of being binned into consensus sequences, reads that shared molecular identifiers were thrown out. CDR3 identification, clonotype clustering and error correction used MiTCR with a Q25 quality threshold and the strictest error-elimination algorithm. Lower-bound total TCR beta diversity was estimated with a nonparametric unseen species model using Euler transformation. Clones were called with MiXCR by TCRdb after fastp trimmed the public reads at Q25, and only in-frame beta chains were retained. CDR3 protein duplicates are merged, each entry listing the most common genes and DNA. These V and J calls rely on TCRdb rather than the paper's analysis. In all, the sample holds about 970,000 distinct CDR3 sequences, and roughly half of those were seen once. The ten largest clones represent about 22% of the sample.

Turning to this clonotype: The specificity of this receptor is unknown. No base qualities exist here, and no much larger clone lies one base off it.

Broader findings and caveats from the paper: The long-lived group showed more naive CD4+ T cells, fewer expanded clones and increased TCR diversity than the aged group, suggesting age selection. Because the CMV infection status of the donors was unknown, age-related changes in expanded clonotypes may potentially have been confounded. Since profiling was done on bulk unsorted PBMCs, naive and antigen-experienced compartments could not be conclusively compared. Estimates of total diversity based on one million sequenced T cells were considered lower bounds and underestimates. There was a strong correlation between observed TCR beta diversity and the percentage of naive T cells measured by flow cytometry. Observed TCR beta diversity per million T cells fell roughly linearly with age, and a significant reduction was already apparent by age around 39.

The CDR3 runs 16 residues from the cysteine to the phenylalanine. Solely the CDR3 DNA is kept, with 48 bases framed from the first base. CDR1 SQVTM and CDR2 ANQGSEA were looked up in the germline V gene. The germline V end is reduced by 8 bases and the J end by 2 bases; junction bases left unmatched: 13. The donors were 40 or so Caucasian individuals from Russia, aged roughly 6 to 100 years, who were systemically healthy. Each donor gave 9 to 10 milliliters of peripheral blood, collected into EDTA-treated Vacutainer tubes. Ficoll-Paque density-gradient centrifugation was used to isolate PBMCs, with at least 6 million per sample. Total RNA was extracted from PBMCs with Trizol reagent, with at least 5.5 micrograms obtained per sample. For every donor, an aliquot of PBMCs went through flow cytometry to measure the percentages of naive CD45RAhigh/CD27high T cells.

This chain joins TRBV29-1 to TRBJ2-3; TRBD2 matches 10 bases in the middle. The sequencing sample was made of blood. The TCR comes from a woman aged 55-75 years in good health. The nucleotides read TGCAGCACGACTAGCGGGCCGGATATCTTCACAGATACGCAGTATTTT. The resulting protein is CSTTSGPDIFTDTQYF.